Listed below are T cell receptor beta chains from one sample, sequenced in a study of OX40 agonist ivuxolimab in advanced cancers. Generated by immunoSEQ multiplex PCR, the TCRdb table keeps only in-frame clones and is missing some. Of some 90,000 clones listed, more than 85% were seen once; the top ten hold under 4%. Sequencing was performed on CD4+ or CD8+ T cells sorted from blood, taken in a trial of the OX40 agonist ivuxolimab. These receptors came from an adult with an advanced solid tumor such as melanoma, head and neck, liver or kidney cancer. Both conserved end residues are part of each CDR3. D genes are given only for firm matches. Not every row has a clone size; where given, it reads once, few, many or a size class.

CASSRRQGEAFF	TGTGCCAGCAGTCGTAGACAGGGAGAAGCTTTCTTT	TRBD1	TRBJ1-1	TRBV28	-
CASSGGLAGYNEQFF	TGTGCCAGCAGTGGGGGACTAGCGGGGTACAATGAGCAGTTCTTC	TRBD2	TRBJ2-1	TRBV6-6	-
CASSLLEGEQYF	TGTGCCAGCAGCCTATTAGAGGGTGAGCAGTACTTC	-	TRBJ2-7	TRBV5-6	-
CASKPIKGPAYEQYF	TGTGCCAGCAAACCAATAAAGGGGCCAGCCTACGAGCAGTACTTC	-	TRBJ2-7	TRBV27	-
CASSPVGYNEQFF	TGTGCCAGCAGTCCCGTCGGGTACAATGAGCAGTTCTTC	-	TRBJ2-1	TRBV28	-
CASSVGEGRDRGNTIYF	TGTGCCAGCAGCGTAGGGGAAGGGAGGGATCGTGGAAACACCATATATTTT	-	TRBJ1-3	TRBV9	-
CASSVELDTQYF	TGTGCCAGCAGCGTAGAGCTAGATACGCAGTATTTT	-	TRBJ2-3	TRBV9	-
CASSLVGEGRATFF	TGTGCCAGCAGCTTAGTAGGGGAGGGTAGGGCAACTTTCTTT	-	TRBJ1-1	TRBV7-8	-
CASSGDGGRIGELFF	TGCGCCAGCAGTGGGGACGGAGGGAGGATCGGGGAGCTGTTTTTT	-	TRBJ2-2	TRBV10-1	-
CASSWGMGGYEQYF	TGCGCCAGCAGTTGGGGGATGGGAGGCTACGAGCAGTACTTC	-	TRBJ2-7	TRBV5-1	-
CASSTPQGITGELFF	TGTGCCAGCAGCACGCCACAGGGGATCACCGGGGAGCTGTTTTTT	TRBD1	TRBJ2-2	TRBV5-5	-
CASSIDLAGSPYGYTF	TGTGCCAGTAGTATTGATCTGGCAGGGAGCCCCTATGGCTACACCTTC	-	TRBJ1-2	TRBV19	once
CAIKGGGRTDTQYF	TGTGCCATCAAGGGCGGGGGGCGAACAGATACGCAGTATTTT	TRBD2	TRBJ2-3	TRBV10-3	once
CAISGDRDYEQYF	TGTGCCATCAGTGGTGACAGGGACTACGAGCAGTACTTC	TRBD1	TRBJ2-7	TRBV10-3	-
CASKEGDGLNQPQHF	TGTGCCAGCAAGGAGGGGGACGGACTCAATCAGCCCCAGCATTTT	-	TRBJ1-5	TRBV27	-
CAWNGELGRYNEQFF	TGTGCCTGGAATGGAGAACTAGGACGATACAATGAGCAGTTCTTC	-	TRBJ2-1	TRBV30	-
CASSQDLDSSLTDTQYF	TGCGCCAGCAGCCAAGATTTGGATAGTAGTCTGACAGATACGCAGTATTTT	-	TRBJ2-3	TRBV4-3	-
CASRGEQFF	TGTGCCAGCAGGGGTGAGCAGTTCTTC	-	TRBJ2-1	TRBV21-1	-
CASSQGDNSPLHF	TGTGCCAGCAGTCAGGGGGATAATTCACCCCTCCACTTT	TRBD1	TRBJ1-6	TRBV27	-
CASSEQRYYNEQFF	TGTGCCAGCAGTGAACAGCGTTACTACAATGAGCAGTTCTTC	-	TRBJ2-1	TRBV25-1	once
CASSFQLTDRSGYTF	TGTGCCAGCAGTTTTCAACTGACAGATAGAAGTGGCTACACCTTC	-	TRBJ1-2	TRBV27	-
CASSLGTSVLNEQFF	TGTGCCAGCAGTTTAGGGACTAGCGTCCTCAATGAGCAGTTCTTC	TRBD2	TRBJ2-1	TRBV27	-
CASSDSRTVHYEQYF	TGTGCCAGCAGTGACTCACGGACAGTGCATTACGAGCAGTACTTC	-	TRBJ2-7	TRBV6-4	-
CASTSNPPDYEQYF	TGTGCCAGCACCTCAAATCCCCCTGACTACGAGCAGTACTTC	-	TRBJ2-7	TRBV27	-